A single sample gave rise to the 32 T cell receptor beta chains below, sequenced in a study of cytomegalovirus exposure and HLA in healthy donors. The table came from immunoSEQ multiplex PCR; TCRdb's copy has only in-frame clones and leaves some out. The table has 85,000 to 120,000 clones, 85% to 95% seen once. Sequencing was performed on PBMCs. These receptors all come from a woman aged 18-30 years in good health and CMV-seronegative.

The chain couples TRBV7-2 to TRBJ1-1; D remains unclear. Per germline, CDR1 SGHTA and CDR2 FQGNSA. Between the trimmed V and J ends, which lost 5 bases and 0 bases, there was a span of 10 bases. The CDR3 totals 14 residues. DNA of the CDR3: TGTGCCAGCAGCCCCTCAGGTCTGAACACTGAAGCTTTCTTT. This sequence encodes CASSPSGLNTEAFF.

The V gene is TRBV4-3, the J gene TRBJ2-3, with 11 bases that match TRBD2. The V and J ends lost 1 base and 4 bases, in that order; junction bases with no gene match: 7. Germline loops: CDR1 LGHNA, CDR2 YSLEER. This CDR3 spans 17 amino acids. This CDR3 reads CASSQVPPGLAADTQYF. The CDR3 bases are TGCGCCAGCAGCCAAGTTCCCCCGGGACTAGCGGCAGATACGCAGTATTTT.

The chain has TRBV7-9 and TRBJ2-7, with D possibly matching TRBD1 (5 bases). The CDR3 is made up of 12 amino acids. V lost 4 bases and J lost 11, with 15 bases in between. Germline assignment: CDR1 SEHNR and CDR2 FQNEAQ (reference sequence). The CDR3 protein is CASSSQILDKYF. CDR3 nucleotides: TGTGCCAGCAGCTCGCAAATCTTGGACAAGTACTTC.

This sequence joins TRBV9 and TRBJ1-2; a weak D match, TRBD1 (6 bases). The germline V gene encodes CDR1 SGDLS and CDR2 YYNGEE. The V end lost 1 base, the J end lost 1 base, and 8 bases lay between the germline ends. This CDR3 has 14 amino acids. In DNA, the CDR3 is TGTGCCAGCAGCGTACAGGGGAATAACTATGGCTACACCTTC. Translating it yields CASSVQGNNYGYTF.

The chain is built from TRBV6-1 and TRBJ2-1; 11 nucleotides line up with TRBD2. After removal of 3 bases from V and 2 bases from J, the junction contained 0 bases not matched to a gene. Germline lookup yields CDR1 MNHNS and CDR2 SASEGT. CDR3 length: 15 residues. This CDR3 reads CASSETSGAYNEQFF. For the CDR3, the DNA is TGTGCCAGCAGTGAGACTAGCGGGGCCTACAATGAGCAGTTCTTC.

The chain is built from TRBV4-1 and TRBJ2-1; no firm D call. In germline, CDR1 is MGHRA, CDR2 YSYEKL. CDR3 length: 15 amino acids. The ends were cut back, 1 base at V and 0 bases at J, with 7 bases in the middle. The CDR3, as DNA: TGCGCCAGCAGCCAAGGTGGTAGCTCCTACAATGAGCAGTTCTTC. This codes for CASSQGGSSYNEQFF.

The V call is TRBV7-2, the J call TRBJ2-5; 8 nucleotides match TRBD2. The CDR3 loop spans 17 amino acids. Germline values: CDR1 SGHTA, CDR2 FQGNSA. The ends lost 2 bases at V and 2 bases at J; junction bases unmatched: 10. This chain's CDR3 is CASSLFGAGALQETQYF. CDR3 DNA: TGTGCCAGCAGCTTATTCGGAGCGGGGGCTCTTCAAGAGACCCAGTACTTC.

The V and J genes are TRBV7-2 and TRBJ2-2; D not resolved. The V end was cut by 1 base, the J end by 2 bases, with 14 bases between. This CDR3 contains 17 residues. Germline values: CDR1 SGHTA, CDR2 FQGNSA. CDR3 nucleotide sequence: TGTGCCAGCAGCTTAGATGATCAACGACTTAACACCGGGGAGCTGTTTTTT. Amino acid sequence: CASSLDDQRLNTGELFF.

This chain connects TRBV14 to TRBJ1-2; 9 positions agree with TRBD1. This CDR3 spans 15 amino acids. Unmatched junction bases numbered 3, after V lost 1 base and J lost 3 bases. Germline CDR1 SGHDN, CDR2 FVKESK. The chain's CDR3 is CASSQATGGYYGYTF. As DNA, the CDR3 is TGTGCCAGCAGCCAAGCGACAGGGGGATACTATGGCTACACCTTC.

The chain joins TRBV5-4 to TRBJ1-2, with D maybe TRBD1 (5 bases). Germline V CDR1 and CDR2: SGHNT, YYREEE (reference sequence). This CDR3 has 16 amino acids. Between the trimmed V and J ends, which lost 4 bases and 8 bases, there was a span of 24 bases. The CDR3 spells CASSLVYERRGDGYTF. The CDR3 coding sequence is TGTGCCAGCAGCCTTGTCTACGAACGGCGGGGGGACGGCTACACCTTC.

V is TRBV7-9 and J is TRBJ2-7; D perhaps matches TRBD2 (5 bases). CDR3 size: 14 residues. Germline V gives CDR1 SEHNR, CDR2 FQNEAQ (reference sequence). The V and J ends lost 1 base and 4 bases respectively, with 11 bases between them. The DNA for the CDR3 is TGTGCCAGCAGCTTAGGGCGGAGCGGATACGAGCAGTACTTC. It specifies CASSLGRSGYEQYF.

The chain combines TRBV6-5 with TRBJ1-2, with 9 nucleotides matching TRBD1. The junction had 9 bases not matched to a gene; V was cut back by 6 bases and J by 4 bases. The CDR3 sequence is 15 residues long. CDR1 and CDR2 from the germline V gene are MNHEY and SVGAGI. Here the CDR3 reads CASRQQGAGTYGYTF. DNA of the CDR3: TGTGCCAGCAGGCAACAGGGGGCGGGTACCTATGGCTACACCTTC.

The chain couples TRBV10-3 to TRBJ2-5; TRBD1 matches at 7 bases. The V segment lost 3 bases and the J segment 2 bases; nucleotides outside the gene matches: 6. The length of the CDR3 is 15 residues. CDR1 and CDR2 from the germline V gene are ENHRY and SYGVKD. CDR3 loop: CAISDSSGQQETQYF. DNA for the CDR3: TGTGCCATCAGTGATTCTTCGGGACAGCAAGAGACCCAGTACTTC.

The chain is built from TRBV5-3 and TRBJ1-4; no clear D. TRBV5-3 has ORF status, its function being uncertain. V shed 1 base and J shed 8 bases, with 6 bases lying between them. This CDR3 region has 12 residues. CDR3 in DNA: TGTGCCAGAAGCTTGTACTGGGAAAAACTGTTTTTT. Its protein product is CARSLYWEKLFF.

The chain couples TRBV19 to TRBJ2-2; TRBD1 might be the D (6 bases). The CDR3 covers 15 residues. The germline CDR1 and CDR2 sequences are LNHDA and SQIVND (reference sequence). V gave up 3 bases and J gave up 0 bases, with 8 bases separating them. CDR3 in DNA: TGTGCCAGTAGTATTGCAGGGGCGAACACCGGGGAGCTGTTTTTT. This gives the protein CASSIAGANTGELFF.

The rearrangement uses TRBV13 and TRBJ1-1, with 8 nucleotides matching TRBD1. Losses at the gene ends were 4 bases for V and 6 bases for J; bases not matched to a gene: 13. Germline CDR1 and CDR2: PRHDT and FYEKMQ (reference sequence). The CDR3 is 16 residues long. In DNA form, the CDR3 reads TGTGCCAGCAGCTCAGCAGTTAATGACAGGGGCGCTGAAGCTTTCTTT. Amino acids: CASSSAVNDRGAEAFF.

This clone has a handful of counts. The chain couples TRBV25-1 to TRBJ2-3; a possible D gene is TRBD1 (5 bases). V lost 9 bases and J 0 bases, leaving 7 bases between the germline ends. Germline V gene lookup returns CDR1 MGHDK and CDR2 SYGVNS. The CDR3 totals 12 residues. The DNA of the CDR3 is TGTGCCAGTAAGGGGAGCACAGATACGCAGTATTTT. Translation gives CASKGSTDTQYF.

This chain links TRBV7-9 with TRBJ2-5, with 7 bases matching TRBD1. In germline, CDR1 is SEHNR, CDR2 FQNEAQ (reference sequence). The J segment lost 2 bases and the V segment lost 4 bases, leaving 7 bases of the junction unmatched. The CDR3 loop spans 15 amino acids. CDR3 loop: CASSSPGGGQETQYF. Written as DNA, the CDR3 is TGTGCCAGCAGCTCACCAGGGGGTGGACAAGAGACCCAGTACTTC.

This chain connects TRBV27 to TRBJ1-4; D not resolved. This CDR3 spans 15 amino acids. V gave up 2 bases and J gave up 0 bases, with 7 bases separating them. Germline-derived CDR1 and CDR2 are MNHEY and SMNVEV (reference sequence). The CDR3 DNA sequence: TGTGCCAGCAGTTTACAGACACCAACTAATGAAAAACTGTTTTTT. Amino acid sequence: CASSLQTPTNEKLFF.

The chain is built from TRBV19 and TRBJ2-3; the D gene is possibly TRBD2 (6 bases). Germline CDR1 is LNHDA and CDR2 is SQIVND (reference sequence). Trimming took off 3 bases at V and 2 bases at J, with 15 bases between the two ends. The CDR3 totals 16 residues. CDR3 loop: CASSILPLALTDTQYF. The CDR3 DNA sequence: TGTGCCAGTAGTATCCTCCCGCTAGCGCTCACAGATACGCAGTATTTT. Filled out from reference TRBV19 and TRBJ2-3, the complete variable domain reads DGGITQSPKYLFRKEGQNVTLSCEQNLNHDAMYWYRQDPGQGLRLIYYSQIVNDFQKGDIAEGYSVSREKKESFPLTVTSAQKNPTAFYLCASSILPLALTDTQYFGPGTRLTVL.

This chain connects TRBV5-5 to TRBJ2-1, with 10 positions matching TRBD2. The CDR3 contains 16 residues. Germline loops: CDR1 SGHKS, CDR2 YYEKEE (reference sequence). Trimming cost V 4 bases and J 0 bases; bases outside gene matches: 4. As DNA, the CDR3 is TGTGCCAGCAGCATTTCTAGCGGGGGCTCCTACAATGAGCAGTTCTTC. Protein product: CASSISSGGSYNEQFF. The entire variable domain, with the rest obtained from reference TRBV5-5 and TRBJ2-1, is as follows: DAGVTQSPTHLIKTRGQQVTLRCSPISGHKSVSWYQQVLGQGPQFIFQYYEKEERGRGNFPDRFSARQFPNYSSELNVNALLLGDSALYLCASSISSGGSYNEQFFGPGTRLTVL.

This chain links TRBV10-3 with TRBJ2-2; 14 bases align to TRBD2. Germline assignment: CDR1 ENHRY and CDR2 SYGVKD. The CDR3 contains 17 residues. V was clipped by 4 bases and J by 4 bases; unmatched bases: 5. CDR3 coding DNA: TGTGCCATCAGTGCGACTAGCGGGAGGGCCAGCACCGGGGAGCTGTTTTTT. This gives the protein CAISATSGRASTGELFF.

Written as DNA, the CDR3 is TGTGCCAGCAGTGAACTAGCCGATTACACCGGGGAGCTGTTTTTT. Protein: CASSELADYTGELFF. The chain employs TRBV6-4 and TRBJ2-2, with a tentative D call TRBD2 (6 bases). Germline CDR1 reads MRHNA; CDR2 reads SNTAGT. V was clipped by 3 bases and J by 3 bases, with 11 bases between them. This CDR3 spans 15 amino acids.

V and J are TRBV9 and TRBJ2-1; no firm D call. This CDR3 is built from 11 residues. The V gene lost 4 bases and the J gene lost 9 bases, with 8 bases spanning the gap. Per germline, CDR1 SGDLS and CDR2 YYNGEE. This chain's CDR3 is CASSSSPEQFF. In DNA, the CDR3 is TGTGCCAGCAGCTCCTCCCCTGAGCAGTTCTTC.

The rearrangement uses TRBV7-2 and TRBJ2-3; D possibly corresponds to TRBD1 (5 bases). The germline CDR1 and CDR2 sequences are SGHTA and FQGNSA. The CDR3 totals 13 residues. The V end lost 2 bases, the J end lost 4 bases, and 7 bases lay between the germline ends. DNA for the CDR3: TGTGCCAGCAGCTTATTAGGGGCAGATACGCAGTATTTT. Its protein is CASSLLGADTQYF.

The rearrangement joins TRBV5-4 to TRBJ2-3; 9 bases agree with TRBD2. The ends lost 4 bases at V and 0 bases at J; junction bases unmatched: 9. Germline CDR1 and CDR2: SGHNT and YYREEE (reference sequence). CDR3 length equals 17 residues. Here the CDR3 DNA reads TGTGCCAGCAGCGGCCTAGCGGGGAAGGGGAGCACAGATACGCAGTATTTT. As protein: CASSGLAGKGSTDTQYF. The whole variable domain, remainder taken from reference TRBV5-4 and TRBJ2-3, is ETGVTQSPTHLIKTRGQQVTLRCSSQSGHNTVSWYQQALGQGPQFIFQYYREEENGRGNFPPRFSGLQFPNYSSELNVNALELDDSALYLCASSGLAGKGSTDTQYFGPGTRLTVL.

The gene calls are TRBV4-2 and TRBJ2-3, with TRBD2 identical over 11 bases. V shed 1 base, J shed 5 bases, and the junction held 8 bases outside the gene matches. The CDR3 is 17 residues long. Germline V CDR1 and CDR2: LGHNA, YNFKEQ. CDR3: CASSQGVFSGGGDTQYF. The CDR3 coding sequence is TGTGCCAGCAGCCAAGGGGTGTTTAGCGGGGGGGGAGATACGCAGTATTTT.

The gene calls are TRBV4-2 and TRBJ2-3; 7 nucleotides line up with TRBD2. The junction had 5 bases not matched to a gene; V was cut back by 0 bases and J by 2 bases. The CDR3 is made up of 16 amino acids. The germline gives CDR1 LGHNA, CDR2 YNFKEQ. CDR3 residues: CASSQDRGGATDTQYF. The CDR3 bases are TGTGCCAGCAGCCAAGATCGCGGGGGAGCCACAGATACGCAGTATTTT.

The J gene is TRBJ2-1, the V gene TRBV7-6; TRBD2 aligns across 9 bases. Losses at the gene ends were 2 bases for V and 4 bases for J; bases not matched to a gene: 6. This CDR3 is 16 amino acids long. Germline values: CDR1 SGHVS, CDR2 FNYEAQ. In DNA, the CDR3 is TGTGCCAGCAGCTTAAGTGTGACTAGCGGATACAATGAGCAGTTCTTC. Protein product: CASSLSVTSGYNEQFF.

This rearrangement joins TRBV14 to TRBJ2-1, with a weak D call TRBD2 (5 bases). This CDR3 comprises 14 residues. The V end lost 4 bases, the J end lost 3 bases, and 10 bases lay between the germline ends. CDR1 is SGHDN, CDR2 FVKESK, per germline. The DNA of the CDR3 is TGTGCCAGCAGCCCGACGGGGAGCTACAATGAGCAGTTCTTC. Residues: CASSPTGSYNEQFF.

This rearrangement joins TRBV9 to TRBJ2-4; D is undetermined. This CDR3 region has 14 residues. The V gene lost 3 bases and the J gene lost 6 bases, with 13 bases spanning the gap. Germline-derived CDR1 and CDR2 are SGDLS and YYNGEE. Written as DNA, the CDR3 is TGTGCCAGCAGCGCCGGCGGAACGGGAAACATTCAGTACTTC. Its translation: CASSAGGTGNIQYF.

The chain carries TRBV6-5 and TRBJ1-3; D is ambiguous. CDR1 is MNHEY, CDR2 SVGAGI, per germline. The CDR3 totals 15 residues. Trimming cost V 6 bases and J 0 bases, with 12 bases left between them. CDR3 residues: CASSNGVSSGNTIYF. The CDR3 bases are TGTGCCAGCAGCAACGGGGTTAGCTCTGGAAACACCATATATTTT.